The 30 T cell receptor beta chains listed next were all sequenced from one sample in a study of human T cells and chemical hapten exposure. Specified time point: healthy volunteer bleed at 2 weeks. The total RNA was obtained from whole blood that was not fractionated. TCRdb analysed the RACE reads with MiXCR anew, one entry per CDR3 protein. This sample has roughly 100,000 distinct CDR3 sequences, with around 8.8% found just once. The sequenced sample was whole blood. These receptors were obtained from a female donor in good health. Some clones in this sample may be carry-over from other donors' samples.

This chain links TRBV12-3 or TRBV12-4 with TRBJ2-7; no clear D gene. V was cut by 4 bases and J by 7 bases, with 11 bases left in between. The CDR3 length is 12 residues. The CDR3 sequence is CASSSSIGEQYF. DNA of the CDR3: TGTGCCAGCAGTTCCTCAATCGGGGAGCAGTACTTC.

This clonotype appeared many times. This sequence joins TRBV6-1 and TRBJ2-5; D is possibly TRBD1 (7 bases). Germline CDR1 and CDR2: MNHNS and SASEGT. The CDR3 extends over 15 amino acids. V lost 3 bases and J 2 bases, leaving 13 bases between the germline ends. The CDR3 DNA reads TGTGCCAGCAGTGAGTACAGGGGAGGTCAAGAGACCCAGTACTTC. Protein: CASSEYRGGQETQYF.

J is TRBJ2-3 and V is TRBV7-6; the match to TRBD2 covers 11 bases. V trimming: 6 bases; J trimming: 0 bases; junction bases outside the gene matches: 17. CDR1 and CDR2 (germline): SGHVS, FNYEAQ. The CDR3 spans 20 residues. The CDR3 sequence is CASSLGHILAGASSTDTQYF. The CDR3 DNA reads as TGTGCCAGCAGTTTGGGGCATATACTAGCGGGAGCCTCTAGCACAGATACGCAGTATTTT.

This clonotype was counted at least ten times. The gene calls are TRBV5-1 and TRBJ2-3; 8 bases match TRBD2. This CDR3 region has 16 residues. V lost 0 bases to trimming and J lost 3 bases; unmatched junction nucleotides: 6. Per germline, CDR1 SGHRS and CDR2 YFSETQ. The CDR3 spells CASSLVSGSYTDTQYF. The CDR3 DNA follows: TGCGCCAGCAGCTTGGTCAGCGGGAGTTATACAGATACGCAGTATTTT.

The chain couples TRBV29-1 to TRBJ2-3; D not resolved. Germline CDR1 reads SQVTM; CDR2 reads ANQGSEA. Trimming pared 7 bases from V and 2 bases from J, leaving 10 bases between. This CDR3 spans 12 amino acids. The CDR3 loop reads CSAESPTDTQYF. DNA for the CDR3: TGCAGCGCTGAGTCCCCCACAGATACGCAGTATTTT.

The rearrangement uses TRBV18 and TRBJ2-2, with D possibly matching TRBD2 (6 bases). The CDR3 totals 16 residues. Germline V gives CDR1 KGHSH, CDR2 LQKENI. Trimming cost V 2 bases and J 2 bases, with 12 bases left between them. CDR3 sequence (DNA): TGTGCCAGCTCACCAGAGGGAGGTTTTAACACCGGGGAGCTGTTTTTT. Its protein is CASSPEGGFNTGELFF.

The chain carries TRBV7-2 and TRBJ2-3, with 10 bases that match TRBD2. The germline V gene has CDR1 SGHTA and CDR2 FQGNSA. Trimming at V came to 2 bases and at J to 6 bases, leaving 2 bases not matched to a gene. The CDR3 consists of 14 residues. The CDR3: CASSLLSGRDTQYF. The CDR3, as DNA: TGTGCCAGCAGCTTACTTAGCGGGAGGGATACGCAGTATTTT.

The chain is built from TRBV6-2 or TRBV6-3 and TRBJ2-1; no clear D. CDR1 and CDR2 (germline): MNHEY, SVGEGT. Trimming took off 11 bases at V and 7 bases at J, with 12 bases between the two ends. The CDR3 has 11 residues. The CDR3 region is CAVGRGNEQFF. CDR3 nucleotide sequence: TGTGCCGTAGGGCGAGGAAATGAGCAGTTCTTC.

The genes are TRBV29-1 and TRBJ2-1; D unclear. This CDR3 is 11 amino acids long. Germline V lookup: CDR1 SQVTM, CDR2 ANQGSEA. Trimming pared 4 bases from V and 6 bases from J, leaving 7 bases between. The CDR3 here is CSVGFGNEQFF. In DNA, the CDR3 is TGCAGCGTTGGTTTTGGCAATGAGCAGTTCTTC.

The chain employs TRBV7-3 and TRBJ2-3; 8 bases agree with TRBD2. The V segment lost 2 bases and the J segment 1 base; nucleotides outside the gene matches: 5. Germline V gives CDR1 SGHTA, CDR2 FQGTGA. The CDR3 loop spans 16 amino acids. CDR3 in DNA: TGTGCCAGCAGCTTATCCGCGGGAGGAGGCACAGATACGCAGTATTTT. It codes for CASSLSAGGGTDTQYF.

The J gene is TRBJ2-3, the V gene TRBV29-1; D unclear. This CDR3 contains 14 residues. Germline CDR1 is SQVTM and CDR2 is ANQGSEA. V dropped 4 bases and J dropped 0 bases, with 11 bases sitting between them. CDR3 DNA sequence: TGCAGCGTTGCCCCCCTAGACAGCACAGATACGCAGTATTTT. It yields the protein CSVAPLDSTDTQYF.

This clonotype turned up a few times. The junction departs from germline at one end; a sequencing error may be responsible. V gene TRBV29-1 combines with J gene TRBJ2-1, with TRBD2 as a possible D gene (5 bases). This CDR3 has 13 amino acids. CDR1 and CDR2 (germline): SQVTM, ANQGSEA. The CDR3 protein is CSVEGGFYTEQFF. The CDR3 region has the DNA TGCAGCGTTGAAGGAGGGTTCTACACTGAGCAGTTCTTC.

The chain combines TRBV12-3 or TRBV12-4 with TRBJ2-3; possible D gene TRBD2, 6 bases. The CDR3 spans 15 residues. Trimming left V 4 bases short and J 2 bases short, with 13 bases between. The DNA of the CDR3 is TGTGCCAGCAGTTCTGTGACGGGGGTCACAGATACGCAGTATTTT. Amino acids: CASSSVTGVTDTQYF.

This chain connects TRBV2 to TRBJ2-5, with D unclear. Per the germline V gene, CDR1 is SNHLY and CDR2 is FYNNEI. The CDR3 totals 11 residues. V lost 6 bases and J 2 bases, leaving 4 bases between the germline ends. This CDR3 is CASRLQETQYF. CDR3 DNA: TGTGCCAGCAGGTTACAAGAGACCCAGTACTTC.

This chain connects TRBV29-1 to TRBJ2-2; TRBD2 agrees at 12 bases. With 2 bases clipped from V and 5 bases from J, the junction kept 15 bases outside the gene matches. Germline assignment: CDR1 SQVTM and CDR2 ANQGSEA. This CDR3 spans 19 amino acids. The CDR3, as DNA: TGCAGCGTTGAATATCCCCAGACTAGCGGGAGTTGGAGGACCGGGGAGCTGTTTTTT. Its protein product is CSVEYPQTSGSWRTGELFF.

This clonotype was observed a handful of times. This chain joins TRBV6-2 or TRBV6-3 and TRBJ1-6, with D hard to call. The CDR3 has 13 residues. Germline lookup yields CDR1 MNHEY and CDR2 SVGEGT. Trimming took 2 bases from V and 15 from J, leaving 14 bases between them. CDR3 protein: CASSYGLAELLHF. CDR3 nucleotides: TGTGCCAGCAGTTACGGGCTTGCAGAGCTCCTCCACTTT.

On this clonotype: A read error may be the cause here, since a much bigger clone is one base away. The gene calls are TRBV4-3 and TRBJ2-7, with 8 bases aligning to TRBD2. The length of the CDR3 is 15 residues. Germline V gene sequence: CDR1 LGHNA, CDR2 YSLEER. V lost 4 bases and J lost 6; bases outside the gene matches: 11. CDR3 in amino acids: CASSLNAETSVEQYF. Written as DNA, the CDR3 is TGCGCCAGCAGCCTTAATGCCGAGACTAGCGTCGAGCAGTACTTC.

V gene TRBV5-4 combines with J gene TRBJ1-1; D not resolved. CDR3 length: 16 amino acids. V dropped 5 bases and J dropped 3 bases, with 20 bases sitting between them. The germline V gene has CDR1 SGHNT and CDR2 YYREEE (reference sequence). The CDR3 loop reads CASSSAWRAPYTEAFF. In DNA form, the CDR3 reads TGTGCCAGCAGTTCCGCGTGGAGGGCGCCTTACACTGAAGCTTTCTTT. Full variable domain (missing parts from reference TRBV5-4 and TRBJ1-1): ETGVTQSPTHLIKTRGQQVTLRCSSQSGHNTVSWYQQALGQGPQFIFQYYREEENGRGNFPPRFSGLQFPNYSSELNVNALELDDSALYLCASSSAWRAPYTEAFFGQGTRLTVV.

The chain carries TRBV7-2 and TRBJ2-3; D ambiguous. The CDR3 covers 14 residues. Trimming left V 1 base short and J 2 bases short, with 7 bases between. The germline V gene encodes CDR1 SGHTA and CDR2 FQGNSA. The CDR3 nucleotides are TGTGCCAGCAGCTTAGGAGCCCACACAGATACGCAGTATTTT. Amino acids: CASSLGAHTDTQYF.

The chain has TRBV6-1 and TRBJ1-1; 7 positions agree with TRBD1. The CDR3 contains 14 residues. CDR1 is MNHNS, CDR2 SASEGT, per germline. V lost 8 bases to trimming and J lost 0 bases; unmatched junction nucleotides: 6. CDR3 protein: CASRTGFMNTEAFF. The DNA for the CDR3 is TGTGCCAGCCGGACAGGCTTCATGAACACTGAAGCTTTCTTT.

This clonotype has more than one count but fewer than ten. J is TRBJ2-5 and V is TRBV4-1; D remains unclear. CDR3 size: 14 residues. Per the germline V gene, CDR1 is MGHRA and CDR2 is YSYEKL. The V and J ends lost 0 bases and 3 bases respectively, with 8 bases between them. CDR3 sequence (DNA): TGCGCCAGCAGCCAAGAACCAGGTAAAGAGACCCAGTACTTC. Residues: CASSQEPGKETQYF.

This chain joins TRBV6-5 and TRBJ1-4; no definite D call. V shed 4 bases and J shed 3 bases, with 12 bases lying between them. Germline lookup yields CDR1 MNHEY and CDR2 SVGAGI. There are 15 residues in the CDR3. The CDR3 spells CASSLYGRPNEKLFF. DNA of the CDR3: TGTGCCAGCAGTTTGTACGGACGCCCTAATGAAAAACTGTTTTTT.

This clonotype was picked up a small number of times. This chain uses TRBV6-4 with TRBJ1-5, with unresolved D. The CDR3 is 13 amino acids. V lost 4 bases and J 4 bases, leaving 8 bases between the germline ends. Germline assignment: CDR1 MRHNA and CDR2 SNTAGT. CDR3 sequence (DNA): TGTGCCAGCAGTGTTGAGGGAAATCAGCCCCAGCATTTT. Its protein is CASSVEGNQPQHF.

This clonotype showed up just a few times. The genes are TRBV14 and TRBJ1-1; possible D gene TRBD1, 6 bases. The ends were cut back, 4 bases at V and 8 bases at J, with 14 bases in the middle. Germline V gene lookup returns CDR1 SGHDN and CDR2 FVKESK. The CDR3 spans 13 residues. The CDR3 DNA sequence: TGTGCCAGCAGCCTTTGGGACAAGAACGAAGCTTTCTTT. Its protein is CASSLWDKNEAFF.

This clonotype has more than one count but fewer than ten. The V call is TRBV28, the J call TRBJ2-7; D unresolved. V lost 5 bases and J lost 2, with 7 bases in between. Germline assignment: CDR1 MDHEN and CDR2 SYDVKM. CDR3 length equals 12 residues. CDR3 coding DNA: TGTGCCAGCAGTAATGACACCTACGAGCAGTACTTC. Amino acid sequence: CASSNDTYEQYF. The complete variable domain, with remaining parts taken from reference TRBV28 and TRBJ2-7, reads DVKVTQSSRYLVKRTGEKVFLECVQDMDHENMFWYRQDPGLGLRLIYFSYDVKMKEKGDIPEGYSVSREKKERFSLILESASTNQTSMYLCASSNDTYEQYFGPGTRLTVT.

V and J are TRBV6-1 and TRBJ1-1; TRBD1 might be the D (5 bases). The V end lost 5 bases, the J end lost 7 bases, and 17 bases lay between the germline ends. There are 14 residues in the CDR3. The V gene's germline CDR1 is MNHNS and CDR2 SASEGT. This CDR3 reads CASSFRAEGNEAFF. The CDR3, as DNA: TGTGCCAGCAGTTTCAGGGCCGAAGGGAATGAAGCTTTCTTT.

V is TRBV6-6 and J is TRBJ1-1; tentatively, D is TRBD1 (5 bases). This CDR3 spans 12 amino acids. Trimming took off 5 bases at V and 1 base at J, with 5 bases between the two ends. Germline V gene lookup returns CDR1 MNHNY and CDR2 SVGAGI (reference sequence). The CDR3 spells CASSGGNTEAFF. The CDR3, as DNA: TGTGCCAGCAGTGGGGGGAACACTGAAGCTTTCTTT.

This sequence joins TRBV14 and TRBJ1-5, with a possible D match to TRBD1 (5 bases). The CDR3 consists of 13 residues. Germline lookup yields CDR1 SGHDN and CDR2 FVKESK. The germline V and J ends were trimmed by 4 bases and 5 bases, with 9 bases remaining between them. In nucleotides, the CDR3 is TGTGCCAGCAGCCGACAGAGGGATCAGCCCCAGCATTTT. It encodes CASSRQRDQPQHF. The full variable domain, its missing parts supplied by reference TRBV14 and TRBJ1-5, is EAGVTQFPSHSVIEKGQTVTLRCDPISGHDNLYWYRRVMGKEIKFLLHFVKESKQDESGMPNNRFLAERTGGTYSTLKVQPAELEDSGVYFCASSRQRDQPQHFGDGTRLSIL.

This clonotype appeared many times. The chain links TRBV7-9 to TRBJ1-5; no definite D call. V shed 0 bases and J shed 6 bases, with 3 bases lying between them. This CDR3 is 12 amino acids long. Per the germline V gene, CDR1 is SEHNR and CDR2 is FQNEAQ (reference sequence). The CDR3 coding sequence is TGTGCCAGCAGCTTAGCGTTTCAGCCCCAGCATTTT. Its translation: CASSLAFQPQHF.

This clonotype was detected many times. The V and J genes are TRBV4-1 and TRBJ2-1; 13 bases are shared with TRBD2. The germline V gene encodes CDR1 MGHRA and CDR2 YSYEKL. V was clipped by 1 base and J by 9 bases; unmatched bases: 12. This CDR3 contains 18 residues. For the CDR3, the DNA is TGCGCCAGCAGCCAAGCGTCGATTTGGGGGACTAGCGGGGCTGAGCAGTTCTTC. Translating it yields CASSQASIWGTSGAEQFF.